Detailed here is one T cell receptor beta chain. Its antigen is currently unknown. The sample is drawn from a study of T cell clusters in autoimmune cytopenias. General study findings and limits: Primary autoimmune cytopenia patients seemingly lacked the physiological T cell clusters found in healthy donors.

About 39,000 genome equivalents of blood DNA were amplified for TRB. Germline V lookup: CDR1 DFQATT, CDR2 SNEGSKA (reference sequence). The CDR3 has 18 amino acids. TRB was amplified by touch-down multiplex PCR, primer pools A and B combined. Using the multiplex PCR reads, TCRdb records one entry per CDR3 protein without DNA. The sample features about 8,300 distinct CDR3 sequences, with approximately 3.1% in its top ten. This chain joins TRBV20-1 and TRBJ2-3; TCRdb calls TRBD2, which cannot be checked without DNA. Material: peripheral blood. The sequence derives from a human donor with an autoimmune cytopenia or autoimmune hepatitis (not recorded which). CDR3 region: CSAARGSGGDLSTDTQYF.